Each of the 20 T cell receptor beta chains below was sequenced from the same sample in a study of beta chain features in type 1 diabetes (dated by TCRdb to about 2018). The receptor library was made with the immunoSEQ multiplex PCR assay. The entire amount of isolated RNA was reverse transcribed using the High Capacity cDNA Reverse Transcription Kit, so the sequenced TCRB transcripts were expressed ones. TCRdb stores this immuneACCESS table with in-frame sequences only. Part of the clones is absent; in the studies checked, under half of the shortfall reflects unresolved V genes, and no reason is known for the rest. Across this sample there are 400,000 to 500,000 clones, with more than 11% seen only once. Around 0.035% of the sample is in the top ten clones. The sequenced material came from naive CD4+ T cells from blood. This specimen's cell subset or site label, per the study, means: true naive CD4+ T cells. Receptor source: a young man in good health.

The chain employs TRBV30 and TRBJ1-1; tentatively, D is TRBD1 (5 bases). This CDR3 has 13 amino acids. Per germline, CDR1 GTSNPN and CDR2 SVGIG (reference sequence). Trimming shortened V by 4 bases and J by 6 bases, and 15 bases separated the two germline ends. The CDR3 protein is CAWIGQGFSEAFF. The CDR3 region has the DNA TGTGCCTGGATTGGGCAGGGATTTTCTGAAGCTTTCTTT.

The rearrangement uses TRBV7-8 and TRBJ2-1; 7 nucleotides align to TRBD2. V lost 0 bases, J lost 1 base, and 6 bases stayed unmatched. Germline loops: CDR1 SGHVS, CDR2 FQNEAQ. CDR3 length equals 17 residues. CDR3 in DNA: TGTGCCAGCAGCTTAGCTCCTGCTAGCGGATCCTACAATGAGCAGTTCTTC. Translating gives CASSLAPASGSYNEQFF.

This clone was detected a few times. The V and J genes are TRBV15 and TRBJ2-7; TRBD1 agrees at 7 bases. Trimming cost V 1 base and J 5 bases; bases outside gene matches: 5. The V gene's germline CDR1 is LNHNV and CDR2 YYDKDF (reference sequence). The CDR3 is 14 amino acids. The CDR3 coding sequence is TGTGCCACCAGCAGAGCCAGACAGGGCCACGAGCAGTACTTC. This translates into CATSRARQGHEQYF.

The CDR3 sequence: CATSRGTGTLSTYEQYV. CDR3 nucleotides: TGTGCCACCAGCAGAGGAACCGGGACCCTCTCTACCTACGAGCAGTACGTC. The chain carries TRBV15 and TRBJ2-7; TRBD1 or TRBD2 may be the D gene (5 bases each). The CDR3 runs 17 residues. The germline CDR1 and CDR2 sequences are LNHNV and YYDKDF (reference sequence). V shed 1 base and J shed 2 bases, with 18 bases lying between them.

This chain uses TRBV11-3 with TRBJ2-1; D is ambiguous. The CDR3 contains 13 residues. Germline CDR1 and CDR2: SGHNT and YENEEA. Trimming shortened V by 0 bases and J by 8 bases, and 8 bases separated the two germline ends. The CDR3: CASSLDPPDEQFF. CDR3 nucleotides: TGTGCCAGCAGCTTAGATCCCCCGGATGAGCAGTTCTTC.

The genes are TRBV4-3 and TRBJ2-3; possible D gene TRBD2, 6 bases. The length of the CDR3 is 16 residues. Per the germline V gene, CDR1 is LGHNA and CDR2 is YSLEER. Trimming shortened V by 1 base and J by 7 bases, and 18 bases separated the two germline ends. In DNA, the CDR3 is TGCGCCAGCAGCCAAGTTCCTCGGGGAGGCGAAAATACGCAGTATTTT. Translating it yields CASSQVPRGGENTQYF.

This clone was found a few times. This sequence joins TRBV7-9 and TRBJ2-1; D is perhaps TRBD1 or TRBD2 (5 bases each). V lost 6 bases to trimming and J lost 10 bases, with 16 bases between them. This CDR3 spans 13 amino acids. Germline CDR1 is SEHNR and CDR2 is FQNEAQ (reference sequence). CDR3 amino acids: CASRPQPGTEQFF. In nucleotides, the CDR3 is TGTGCCAGCAGACCACAACCCGGGACGGAGCAGTTCTTC.

This clone was seen a few times. The CDR3 reads CAAGPEPLYNEQFF. As DNA, the CDR3 is TGTGCCGCCGGACCCGAGCCCCTATACAATGAGCAGTTCTTC. The rearrangement joins TRBV10-3 to TRBJ2-1; D gene uncertain. The germline V and J ends were trimmed by 11 bases and 4 bases, with 18 bases remaining between them. The CDR3 covers 14 residues. Germline CDR1 ENHRY, CDR2 SYGVKD.

The rearrangement uses TRBV29-1 and TRBJ2-5; no definite D call. Per germline, CDR1 SQVTM and CDR2 ANQGSEA. V was pared by 3 bases and J by 2 bases, with 7 bases between. The CDR3 covers 12 residues. The CDR3 loop reads CSVDLRQETQYF. The CDR3 DNA reads as TGCAGCGTTGATCTGAGACAAGAGACCCAGTACTTC.

This chain joins TRBV11-2 and TRBJ2-7, with TRBD1 matching 11 bases. CDR1 is SGHAT and CDR2 is FQNNGV in the germline V gene. Trimming at V came to 5 bases and at J to 4 bases, leaving 13 bases not matched to a gene. The CDR3 covers 17 residues. The CDR3 region is CASSPLDRGPAEYEQYF. As DNA, the CDR3 is TGTGCCAGCAGCCCTTTGGACAGGGGGCCGGCGGAATACGAGCAGTACTTC.

This clone was counted a few times. This chain joins TRBV4-2 and TRBJ2-1; TRBD1 or TRBD2 may be the D gene (6 bases each). V was cut by 2 bases and J by 5 bases, with 10 bases left in between. The CDR3 is 14 residues long. The germline CDR1 and CDR2 sequences are LGHNA and YNFKEQ. The CDR3 loop reads CASSQIRGDNEQFF. CDR3 sequence (DNA): TGTGCCAGCAGCCAAATTAGGGGGGACAATGAGCAGTTCTTC.

This clone was observed a few times. CDR3 amino acids: CASSLDGQGLGTDTQYF. Written as DNA, the CDR3 is TGTGCCAGCAGCTTAGATGGTCAGGGGTTAGGCACAGATACGCAGTATTTT. The chain carries TRBV7-2 and TRBJ2-3, with D perhaps matching TRBD1 (6 bases). The CDR3 loop spans 17 amino acids. V lost 1 base and J 1 base, leaving 15 bases between the germline ends. Germline V lookup: CDR1 SGHTA, CDR2 FQGNSA.

The genes are TRBV2 and TRBJ2-3; 8 bases line up with TRBD2. The ends lost 4 bases at V and 6 bases at J; junction bases unmatched: 6. Germline V gene lookup returns CDR1 SNHLY and CDR2 FYNNEI. This CDR3 is 14 amino acids long. The CDR3 sequence is CASSVPAGADTQYF. The CDR3 DNA reads TGTGCCAGCAGTGTGCCAGCGGGAGCCGATACGCAGTATTTT. Drawing the rest from reference TRBV2 and TRBJ2-3, the complete variable domain is EPEVTQTPSHQVTQMGQEVILRCVPISNHLYFYWYRQILGQKVEFLVSFYNNEISEKSEIFDDQFSVERPDGSNFTLKIRSTKLEDSAMYFCASSVPAGADTQYFGPGTRLTVL.

The V gene is TRBV9, the J gene TRBJ2-1; the match to TRBD2 covers 8 bases. V dropped 4 bases and J dropped 8; count of bases not matched to a gene: 11. The CDR3 runs to 15 residues. Germline assignment: CDR1 SGDLS and CDR2 YYNGEE. This CDR3 is CASSSRGGGGHEQFF. In DNA form, the CDR3 reads TGTGCCAGCAGCTCCCGGGGGGGAGGAGGTCATGAGCAGTTCTTC.

This clone turned up a few times. This chain joins TRBV10-3 and TRBJ1-6; 10 bases align to TRBD1. CDR1 is ENHRY, CDR2 SYGVKD, per germline. The CDR3 has 16 amino acids. Trimming took 5 bases from V and 9 from J; bases not matched to a gene: 10. Here the CDR3 DNA reads TGTGCCATCAGTAAATCGACCGGGACAGGGGCTTCACCCCTCCACTTT. Translation gives CAISKSTGTGASPLHF.

V gene TRBV6-6 combines with J gene TRBJ2-7, with 8 bases that match TRBD2. The J segment lost 2 bases and the V segment lost 2 bases, leaving 5 bases of the junction unmatched. The CDR3 extends over 15 amino acids. CDR1 and CDR2 (germline): MNHNY, SVGAGI (reference sequence). This chain's CDR3 is CASSYLRGAAYEQYF. The DNA for the CDR3 is TGTGCCAGCAGTTACCTGCGGGGGGCCGCCTACGAGCAGTACTTC.

In its sample, this clone was seen a few times. The V call is TRBV7-9, the J call TRBJ1-1; D gene unclear. The CDR3 is made up of 15 amino acids. Germline V gene sequence: CDR1 SEHNR, CDR2 FQNEAQ (reference sequence). The V gene lost 0 bases and the J gene lost 1 base, with 9 bases spanning the gap. CDR3 bases: TGTGCCAGCAGCTTAGCGGAGGTGAGGAACACTGAAGCTTTCTTT. Translated: CASSLAEVRNTEAFF.

This clone was detected a few times. The chain combines TRBV19 with TRBJ2-1; D call uncertain. The CDR3 is 12 residues long. Germline V gives CDR1 LNHDA, CDR2 SQIVND (reference sequence). Trimming removed 9 bases from V and 9 bases from J, with 15 bases in between. CDR3 amino acids: CASSRVVGEQFF. CDR3 bases: TGTGCCAGCAGTCGGGTTGTCGGTGAGCAGTTCTTC.

The chain is built from TRBV5-1 and TRBJ2-6, with 7 bases that match TRBD1. CDR3 size: 15 residues. CDR1 is SGHRS, CDR2 YFSETQ, per germline. V was clipped by 4 bases and J by 2 bases; unmatched bases: 3. The CDR3 sequence is CASSPQGAGANVLTF. The CDR3 DNA reads as TGCGCCAGCAGCCCTCAGGGGGCTGGGGCCAACGTCCTGACTTTC.

This rearrangement joins TRBV18 to TRBJ1-1, with D tentatively TRBD1 (6 bases). Germline V CDR1 and CDR2: KGHSH, LQKENI. The CDR3 contains 14 residues. With 6 bases removed from V and 5 bases from J, the gap between germline ends came to 16 bases. The CDR3 DNA follows: TGTGCCAGCTCCCTTACAGGGATAACGACTGAAGCTTTCTTT. As protein: CASSLTGITTEAFF.